Listed below are T cell receptor beta chains from one sample, sequenced in a study of type 1 and type 2 diabetes patients. TCRdb reprocessed the multiplex PCR reads with MiXCR, giving one entry per CDR3 protein. The table includes more than 250,000 distinct CDR3 sequences, around 47% detected once. The sequencing input was peripheral blood mononuclear cells (PBMCs). Receptor source: a man between 18 and 35 years old with type 2 diabetes. Both conserved end residues are part of each CDR3. Size tells how often a clone was seen (once, few, many) or the class of an expanded clone, and some rows leave it out.

clone size,J gene,V gene,CDR3 protein
NA,TRBJ2-5,TRBV28,CASSPRPGASQETQYF
NA,NA,TRBV20-1,CSARPSSTEQFF
once,TRBJ1-2,TRBV4-1,CASSQTGLDGYTF
many,TRBJ1-4,TRBV20-1,CSVSRADEKLFF
few,TRBJ2-7,TRBV20-1,CSASPTSGGYEQYF
few,TRBJ2-1,TRBV20-1,CSSTDGNSSYNEQFF
NA,TRBJ2-7,TRBV7-8,CASSLEWMEQYF
NA,TRBJ1-1,TRBV3-1,CASSQDMSEAFF
NA,TRBJ2-1,TRBV19,CASSIGAPNEQFF
few,TRBJ2-3,TRBV30,CAWLREETLYTDTQYF